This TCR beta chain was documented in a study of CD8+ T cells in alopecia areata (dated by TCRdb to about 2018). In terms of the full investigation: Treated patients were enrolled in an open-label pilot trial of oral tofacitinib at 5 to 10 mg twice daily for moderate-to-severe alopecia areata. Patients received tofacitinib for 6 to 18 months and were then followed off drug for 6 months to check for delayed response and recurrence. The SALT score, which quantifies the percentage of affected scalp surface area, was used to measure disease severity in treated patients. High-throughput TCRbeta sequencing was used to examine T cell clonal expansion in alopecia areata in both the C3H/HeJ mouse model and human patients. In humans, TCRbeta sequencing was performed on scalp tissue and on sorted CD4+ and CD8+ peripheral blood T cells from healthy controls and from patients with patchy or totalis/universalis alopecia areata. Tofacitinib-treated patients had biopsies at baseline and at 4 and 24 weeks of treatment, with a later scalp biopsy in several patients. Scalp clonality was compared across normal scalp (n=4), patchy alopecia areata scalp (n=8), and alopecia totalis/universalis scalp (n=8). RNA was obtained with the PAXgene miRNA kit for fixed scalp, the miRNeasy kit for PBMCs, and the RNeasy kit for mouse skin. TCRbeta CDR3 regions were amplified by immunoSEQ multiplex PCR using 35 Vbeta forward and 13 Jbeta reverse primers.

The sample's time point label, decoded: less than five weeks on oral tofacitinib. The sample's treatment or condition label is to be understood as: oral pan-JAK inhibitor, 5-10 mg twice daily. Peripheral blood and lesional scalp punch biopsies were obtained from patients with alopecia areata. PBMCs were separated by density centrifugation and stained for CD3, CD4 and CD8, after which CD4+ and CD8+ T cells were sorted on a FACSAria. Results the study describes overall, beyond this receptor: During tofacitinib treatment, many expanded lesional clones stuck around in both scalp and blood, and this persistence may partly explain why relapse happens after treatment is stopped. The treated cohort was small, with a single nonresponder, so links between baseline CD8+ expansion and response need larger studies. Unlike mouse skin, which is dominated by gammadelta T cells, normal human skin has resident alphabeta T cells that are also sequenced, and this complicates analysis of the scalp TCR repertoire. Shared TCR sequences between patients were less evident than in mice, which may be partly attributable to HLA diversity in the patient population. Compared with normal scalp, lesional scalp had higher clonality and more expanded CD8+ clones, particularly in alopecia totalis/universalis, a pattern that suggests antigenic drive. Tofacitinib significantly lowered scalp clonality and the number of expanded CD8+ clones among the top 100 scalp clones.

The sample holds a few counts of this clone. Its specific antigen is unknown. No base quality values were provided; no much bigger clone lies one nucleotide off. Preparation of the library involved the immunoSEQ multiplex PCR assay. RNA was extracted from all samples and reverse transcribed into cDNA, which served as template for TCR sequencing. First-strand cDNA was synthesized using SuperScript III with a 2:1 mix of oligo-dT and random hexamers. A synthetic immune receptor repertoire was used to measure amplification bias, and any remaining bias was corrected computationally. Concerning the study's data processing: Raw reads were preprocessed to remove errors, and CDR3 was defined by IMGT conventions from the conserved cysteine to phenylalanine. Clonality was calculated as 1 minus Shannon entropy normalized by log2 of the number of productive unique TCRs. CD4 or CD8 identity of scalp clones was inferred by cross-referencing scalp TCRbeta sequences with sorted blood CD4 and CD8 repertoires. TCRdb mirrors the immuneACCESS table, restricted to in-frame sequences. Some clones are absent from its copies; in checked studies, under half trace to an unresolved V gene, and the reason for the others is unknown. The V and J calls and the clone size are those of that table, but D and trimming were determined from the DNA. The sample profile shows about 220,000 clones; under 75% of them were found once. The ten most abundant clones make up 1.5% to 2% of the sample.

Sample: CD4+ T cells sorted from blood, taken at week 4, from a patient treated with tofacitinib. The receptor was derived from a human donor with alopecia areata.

Read as DNA, the sequence is TGCAGCGTTGAAGATCCTAGCAAAGATGAGCAGTTCTTC. Translated, this gives CSVEDPSKDEQFF. The chain uses TRBV29-1 and TRBJ2-1, and possibly TRBD2, on 5 matching bases. The germline V gene supplies CDR1 SQVTM and CDR2 ANQGSEA. V was cut back by 0 bases and J by 8 bases, leaving a gap of 11 bases between them. Spanning cysteine to phenylalanine, the CDR3 consists of 13 amino acids. Only CDR3 DNA is held: 39 bases, read in frame from base 1.